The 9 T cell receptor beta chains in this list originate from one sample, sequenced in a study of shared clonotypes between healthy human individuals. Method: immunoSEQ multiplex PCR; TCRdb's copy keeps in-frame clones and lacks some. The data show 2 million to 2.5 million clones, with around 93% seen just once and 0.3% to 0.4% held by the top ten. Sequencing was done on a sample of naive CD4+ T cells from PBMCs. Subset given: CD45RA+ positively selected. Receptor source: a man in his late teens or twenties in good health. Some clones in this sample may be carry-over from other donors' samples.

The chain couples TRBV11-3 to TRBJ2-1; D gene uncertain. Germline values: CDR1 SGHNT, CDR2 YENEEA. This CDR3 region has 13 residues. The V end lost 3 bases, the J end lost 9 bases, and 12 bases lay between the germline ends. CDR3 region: CASSFSRFSEQFF. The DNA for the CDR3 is TGTGCCAGCAGCTTTTCCCGTTTCTCTGAGCAGTTCTTC.

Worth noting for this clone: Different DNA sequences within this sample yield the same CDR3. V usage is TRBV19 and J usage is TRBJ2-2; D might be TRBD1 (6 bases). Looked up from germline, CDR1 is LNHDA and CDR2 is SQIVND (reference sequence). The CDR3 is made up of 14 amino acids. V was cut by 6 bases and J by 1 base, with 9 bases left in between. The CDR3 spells CASRRDKNTGELFF. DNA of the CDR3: TGTGCCAGTAGGAGGGACAAGAACACCGGGGAGCTGTTTTTT.

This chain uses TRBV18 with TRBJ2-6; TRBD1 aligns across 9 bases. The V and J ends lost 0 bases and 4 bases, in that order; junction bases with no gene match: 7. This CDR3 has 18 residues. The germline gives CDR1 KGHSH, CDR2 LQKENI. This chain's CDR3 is CASSPPDRGTTGANVLTF. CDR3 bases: TGTGCCAGCTCACCACCGGACAGGGGAACGACAGGGGCCAACGTCCTGACTTTC.

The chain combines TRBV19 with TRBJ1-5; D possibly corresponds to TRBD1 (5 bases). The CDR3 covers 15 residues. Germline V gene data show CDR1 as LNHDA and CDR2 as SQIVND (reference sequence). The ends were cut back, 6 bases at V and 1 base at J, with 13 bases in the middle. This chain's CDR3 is CASRQRGSSNQPQHF. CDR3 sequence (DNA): TGTGCCAGTAGACAAAGGGGCTCCAGCAATCAGCCCCAGCATTTT.

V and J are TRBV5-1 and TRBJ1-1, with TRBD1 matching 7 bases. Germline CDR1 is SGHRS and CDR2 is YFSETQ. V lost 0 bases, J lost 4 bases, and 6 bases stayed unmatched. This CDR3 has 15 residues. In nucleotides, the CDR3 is TGCGCCAGCAGCTTGGAGGGGGCCGGGGGCACTGAAGCTTTCTTT. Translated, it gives CASSLEGAGGTEAFF.

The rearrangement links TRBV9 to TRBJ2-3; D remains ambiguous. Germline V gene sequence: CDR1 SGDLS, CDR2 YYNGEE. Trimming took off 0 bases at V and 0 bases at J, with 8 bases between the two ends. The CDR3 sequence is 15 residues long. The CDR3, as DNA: TGTGCCAGCAGCGTAGCTCCAGCGAGCACAGATACGCAGTATTTT. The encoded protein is CASSVAPASTDTQYF.

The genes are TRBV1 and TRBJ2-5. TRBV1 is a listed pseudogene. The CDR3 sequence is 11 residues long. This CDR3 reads CTSDPSETQYF. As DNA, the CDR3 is TGCACCAGCGATCCCTCAGAGACCCAGTACTTC.

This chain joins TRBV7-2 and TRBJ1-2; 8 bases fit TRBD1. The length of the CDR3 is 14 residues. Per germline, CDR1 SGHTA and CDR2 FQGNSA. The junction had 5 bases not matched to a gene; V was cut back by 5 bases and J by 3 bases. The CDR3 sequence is CASSTRQGYYGYTF. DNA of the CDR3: TGTGCCAGCAGCACCCGACAGGGGTACTATGGCTACACCTTC.

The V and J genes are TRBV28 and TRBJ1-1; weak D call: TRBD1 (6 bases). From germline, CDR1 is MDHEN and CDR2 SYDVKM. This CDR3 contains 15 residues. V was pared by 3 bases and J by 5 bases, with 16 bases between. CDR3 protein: CASSFRMGARTEAFF. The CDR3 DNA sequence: TGTGCCAGCAGTTTTCGCATGGGGGCGCGTACTGAAGCTTTCTTT.